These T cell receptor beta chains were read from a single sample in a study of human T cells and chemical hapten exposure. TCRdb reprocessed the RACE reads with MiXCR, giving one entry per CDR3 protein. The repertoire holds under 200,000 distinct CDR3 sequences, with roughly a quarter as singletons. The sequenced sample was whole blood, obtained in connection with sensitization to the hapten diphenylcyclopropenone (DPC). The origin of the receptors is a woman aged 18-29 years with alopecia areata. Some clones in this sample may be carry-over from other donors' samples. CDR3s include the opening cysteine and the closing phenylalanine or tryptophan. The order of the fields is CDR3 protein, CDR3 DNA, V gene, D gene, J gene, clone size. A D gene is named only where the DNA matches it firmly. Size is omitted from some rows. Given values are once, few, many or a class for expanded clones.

CDR3: CASSPTGTGLGAFF
DNA: TGTGCCAGCAGTCCCACCGGGACAGGGTTAGGAGCTTTCTTT
V: TRBV5-4
D: TRBD1
J: TRBJ1-1
size: few

CDR3: CAISGLGTEAFF
DNA: TGTGCCATCAGCGGACTGGGGACTGAAGCTTTCTTT
V: TRBV10-3
D: -
J: TRBJ1-1
size: -

CDR3: CASSTSPDRNTEAFF
DNA: TGTGCCAGCAGCACATCTCCGGACAGAAACACTGAAGCTTTCTTT
V: TRBV7-3
D: -
J: TRBJ1-1
size: -

CDR3: CASSPRDRGVTNTEAFF
DNA: TGTGCCAGCAGCCCCCGGGACAGGGGAGTTACGAACACTGAAGCTTTCTTT
V: TRBV7-2
D: TRBD1
J: TRBJ1-1
size: few

CDR3: CASSQGLAGGTDTQYF
DNA: TGCGCCAGCAGCCAGGGTCTAGCGGGGGGCACAGATACGCAGTATTTT
V: TRBV4-3
D: TRBD2
J: TRBJ2-3
size: -

CDR3: CASRGKKQYF
DNA: TGTGCCAGCAGGGGGAAAAAGCAGTACTTC
V: TRBV2
D: -
J: TRBJ2-7
size: -

CDR3: CASSLRQHEQYF
DNA: TGTGCCAGCAGCCTTCGACAGCACGAGCAGTACTTC
V: TRBV7-2
D: -
J: TRBJ2-7
size: few

CDR3: CASSLDRSSYGYTF
DNA: TGCGCCAGCAGCTTGGACAGGTCTTCATATGGCTACACCTTC
V: TRBV5-1
D: -
J: TRBJ1-2
size: many

CDR3: CASSLTPQETQYF
DNA: TGTGCCAGCAGCTTGACACCGCAAGAGACCCAGTACTTC
V: TRBV7-2
D: -
J: TRBJ2-5
size: many

CDR3: CASSSLPGPNSYEQYF
DNA: TGCGCCAGCAGCTCGCTACCGGGACCGAACTCCTACGAGCAGTACTTC
V: TRBV5-1
D: -
J: TRBJ2-7
size: -

CDR3: CASSVVGTINNEQFF
DNA: TGTGCCAGCAGCGTAGTAGGGACAATAAACAATGAGCAGTTCTTC
V: TRBV9
D: -
J: TRBJ2-1
size: few

CDR3: CASSPTGNYEKLFF
DNA: TGTGCCAGCAGCCCTACAGGGAACTATGAAAAACTGTTTTTT
V: TRBV6-5
D: -
J: TRBJ1-4
size: -

CDR3: CASSPSGDSTDTQYF
DNA: TGCGCCAGCAGTCCTAGCGGGGATAGCACAGATACGCAGTATTTT
V: TRBV4-3
D: TRBD2
J: TRBJ2-3
size: few

CDR3: CASSQDRQGTYEQFF
DNA: TGCGCCAGCAGCCAAGATAGGCAGGGTACCTATGAGCAGTTCTTC
V: TRBV4-1
D: -
J: TRBJ2-1
size: -

CDR3: CASRYGNTGELFF
DNA: TGCGCCAGCAGATACGGGAACACCGGGGAGCTGTTTTTT
V: TRBV5-1
D: -
J: TRBJ2-2
size: -

CDR3: CASSVDGTSQETQYF
DNA: TGTGCCAGCAGCGTAGATGGGACTAGCCAAGAGACCCAGTACTTC
V: TRBV9
D: TRBD2
J: TRBJ2-5
size: few

CDR3: CATPRGGRVYEQYF
DNA: TGTGCCACGCCCCGTGGCGGGAGAGTCTACGAGCAGTACTTC
V: TRBV24-1
D: TRBD2
J: TRBJ2-7
size: few

CDR3: CASSSGQTGGPQHF
DNA: TGTGCCAGCAGCTCCGGACAGACCGGGGGGCCCCAGCATTTT
V: TRBV5-8
D: -
J: TRBJ1-5
size: -

CDR3: CASFSSTTYEQYF
DNA: TGTGCCAGCTTCTCCAGTACCACCTACGAGCAGTACTTC
V: TRBV6-5
D: -
J: TRBJ2-7
size: -

CDR3: CSVDGANTGELFF
DNA: TGCAGCGTTGACGGGGCGAACACCGGGGAGCTGTTTTTT
V: TRBV29-1
D: -
J: TRBJ2-2
size: many

CDR3: CASSKGGSGSPYNEQFF
DNA: TGTGCCAGCAGCAAAGGGGGTAGCGGGAGTCCCTACAATGAGCAGTTCTTC
V: TRBV21-1
D: -
J: TRBJ2-1
size: -

CDR3: CASSLGSGGAGNTDTQYF
DNA: TGCGCCAGCAGCTTGGGCAGCGGGGGGGCCGGAAACACAGATACGCAGTATTTT
V: TRBV5-1
D: TRBD2
J: TRBJ2-3
size: few

CDR3: CASSVSVSNYGYTF
DNA: TGTGCCAGCAGTGTCTCCGTCTCTAACTATGGCTACACCTTC
V: TRBV2
D: -
J: TRBJ1-2
size: few

CDR3: CSARDEDRTQYF
DNA: TGCAGTGCTAGAGATGAAGATCGGACCCAGTACTTC
V: TRBV20-1
D: -
J: TRBJ2-5
size: few

CDR3: CASSSEVNTEAFF
DNA: TGCGCCAGCAGCTCCGAAGTGAACACTGAAGCTTTCTTT
V: TRBV5-1
D: -
J: TRBJ1-1
size: few

CDR3: CASSVEVAGFSYNEQFF
DNA: TGTGCCAGCAGCGTAGAGGTAGCGGGATTCTCCTACAATGAGCAGTTCTTC
V: TRBV9
D: TRBD2
J: TRBJ2-1
size: -

CDR3: CASRGVLGANVLTF
DNA: TGTGCCAGCCGGGGCGTTCTGGGGGCCAACGTCCTGACTTTC
V: TRBV9
D: -
J: TRBJ2-6
size: few

CDR3: CSGDGSNYGYTF
DNA: TGCAGTGGAGACGGATCTAACTATGGCTACACCTTC
V: TRBV20-1
D: -
J: TRBJ1-2
size: few

CDR3: CASSLRGHGYEQYF
DNA: TGTGCCAGCAGCTTAAGGGGACATGGATACGAGCAGTACTTC
V: TRBV7-2
D: -
J: TRBJ2-7
size: few

CDR3: CASSSAGVTGELFF
DNA: TGTGCCAGCAGTTCGGCCGGGGTGACCGGGGAGCTGTTTTTT
V: TRBV7-3
D: -
J: TRBJ2-2
size: few

CDR3: CASGPGRGEQYF
DNA: TGTGCCAGCGGACCGGGTCGAGGCGAGCAGTACTTC
V: TRBV2
D: -
J: TRBJ2-7
size: -

CDR3: CASSLVRGMDTEAFF
DNA: TGTGCCAGCAGCTTAGTACGGGGGATGGACACTGAAGCTTTCTTT
V: TRBV7-9
D: -
J: TRBJ1-1
size: once

CDR3: CASSRPQSYGYTF
DNA: TGCGCCAGCAGCCGGCCTCAGTCATATGGCTACACCTTC
V: TRBV4-1
D: -
J: TRBJ1-2
size: -

CDR3: CSASEGPPYEQYF
DNA: TGCAGTGCTTCAGAGGGTCCACCCTACGAGCAGTACTTC
V: TRBV20-1
D: -
J: TRBJ2-7
size: -

CDR3: CASSEGMSYNEQFF
DNA: TGTGCCAGCAGCGAGGGGATGTCCTACAATGAGCAGTTCTTC
V: TRBV7-9
D: -
J: TRBJ2-1
size: -

CDR3: CASSSRTVSNTEAFF
DNA: TGTGCCAGCAGCTCTCGGACAGTTTCGAACACTGAAGCTTTCTTT
V: TRBV7-9
D: -
J: TRBJ1-1
size: few

CDR3: CASSQEFLDSSYEQYF
DNA: TGCGCCAGCAGCCAAGAATTTCTGGATAGCTCCTACGAGCAGTACTTC
V: TRBV4-3
D: -
J: TRBJ2-7
size: many

CDR3: CASSLEWRGGILAKNIQYF
DNA: TGTGCCAGCAGCTTAGAATGGCGGGGGGGCATACTAGCCAAAAACATTCAGTACTTC
V: TRBV7-2
D: TRBD2
J: TRBJ2-4
size: few

CDR3: CASSPGQGDQETQYF
DNA: TGTGCCAGCAGTCCGGGACAGGGGGACCAAGAGACCCAGTACTTC
V: TRBV6-2/TRBV6-3
D: TRBD1
J: TRBJ2-5
size: few

CDR3: CASSSRWTGSTDTQYF
DNA: TGTGCCAGCAGCTCCCGGTGGACAGGGAGCACAGATACGCAGTATTTT
V: TRBV6-2/TRBV6-3
D: TRBD1
J: TRBJ2-3
size: -

CDR3: CANPPGTKPNSPLHF
DNA: TGCGCCAACCCCCCGGGGACGAAGCCGAATTCACCCCTCCACTTT
V: TRBV4-1
D: -
J: TRBJ1-6
size: -

CDR3: CSARVPGGRGNEQFF
DNA: TGCAGTGCTAGAGTACCCGGGGGCCGCGGGAATGAGCAGTTCTTC
V: TRBV20-1
D: -
J: TRBJ2-1
size: -

CDR3: CSAIVPRVGLAGELFF
DNA: TGCAGTGCCATTGTTCCCCGGGTTGGGCTCGCCGGGGAGCTGTTTTTT
V: TRBV20-1
D: -
J: TRBJ2-2
size: few

CDR3: CASAELSGTEAFF
DNA: TGTGCCAGCGCGGAGCTCTCGGGCACTGAAGCTTTCTTT
V: TRBV18
D: -
J: TRBJ1-1
size: -

CDR3: CASKDTIYEQYF
DNA: TGTGCCAGCAAAGACACCATCTACGAGCAGTACTTC
V: TRBV2
D: -
J: TRBJ2-7
size: few

CDR3: CASSQDSASRSETQYF
DNA: TGCGCCAGCAGCCAAGATTCGGCTAGCAGATCGGAGACCCAGTACTTC
V: TRBV4-1
D: -
J: TRBJ2-5
size: many

CDR3: CSVEMWARGNEQFF
DNA: TGCAGCGTTGAAATGTGGGCCAGGGGCAATGAGCAGTTCTTC
V: TRBV29-1
D: -
J: TRBJ2-1
size: -

CDR3: CASSQTGTATTTIYF
DNA: TGTGCCAGCAGCCAAACCGGGACGGCAACAACCACCATATATTTT
V: TRBV14
D: -
J: TRBJ1-3
size: -

CDR3: CASSQSTGELFF
DNA: TGTGCCAGCAGCCAGTCCACCGGGGAGCTGTTTTTT
V: TRBV14
D: -
J: TRBJ2-2
size: -

CDR3: CSVGGGMNTEAFF
DNA: TGCAGCGTGGGGGGGGGGATGAACACTGAAGCTTTCTTT
V: TRBV29-1
D: -
J: TRBJ1-1
size: few

CDR3: CSVETGRGNEQFF
DNA: TGCAGCGTTGAGACCGGGAGGGGGAATGAGCAGTTCTTC
V: TRBV29-1
D: TRBD2
J: TRBJ2-1
size: -

CDR3: CASSPLVNTEAFF
DNA: TGTGCCAGCAGCCCTCTAGTGAACACTGAAGCTTTCTTT
V: TRBV7-2
D: -
J: TRBJ1-1
size: once

CDR3: CASSWVEETQYF
DNA: TGTGCCAGCTCTTGGGTTGAAGAGACCCAGTACTTC
V: TRBV18
D: -
J: TRBJ2-5
size: -

CDR3: CASSFAGGNYGYTF
DNA: TGTGCCAGCAGTTTTGCAGGGGGAAATTATGGCTACACCTTC
V: TRBV27
D: TRBD1
J: TRBJ1-2
size: -

CDR3: CASRPSGSSYNEQFF
DNA: TGTGCCAGCAGGCCCAGCGGGAGCTCCTACAATGAGCAGTTCTTC
V: TRBV12-3/TRBV12-4
D: TRBD2
J: TRBJ2-1
size: many

CDR3: CASSFGGLVEDSGANVLTF
DNA: TGTGCCAGCAGCTTCGGGGGGCTAGTCGAGGACTCTGGGGCCAACGTCCTGACTTTC
V: TRBV7-8
D: -
J: TRBJ2-6
size: -

CDR3: CASSPASGTREFF
DNA: TGTGCCAGCAGCCCGGCTAGTGGGACGCGGGAGTTCTTC
V: TRBV7-2
D: -
J: TRBJ2-1
size: few